Reported below is one TCR beta chain. Its antigen is as yet unknown. The data were produced by immunoSEQ multiplex PCR, yet TCRdb's version contains in-frame clones alone and is incomplete. The sample carries around 250,000 clones, 80% to 90% recorded once. Germline CDR1 is LGHNA and CDR2 is YSLEER. V lost 0 bases and J 4 bases, leaving 6 bases between the germline ends. The CDR3 has 14 residues. This sample was taken from a study of Ad26.COV2.S vaccination and SARS-CoV-2 variants. Whole-study context: Doses of Ad26.COV2.S were injected into muscle once or twice, 56 days apart.

General study results and limits: Ad26.COV2.S recipients had broader spike-specific TCRs (P = 0.0014). Quantification of TCR breadth and depth may have yielded underestimates of total T cell responses.

As for treatment: roughly 19 received Ad26.COV2.S at low or high dose, single or two shots; five or six received placebo; per-sample allocation not given. Collection of the samples took place on day 63 after the first injection of vaccine or placebo. This receptor was obtained from a person aged 18-65 years who received the Ad26.COV2.S COVID-19 vaccine or a placebo. The chain has TRBV4-3 and TRBJ1-4; D gene uncertain. The source material was peripheral blood, sampled in a trial of Ad26.COV2.S vaccine versus placebo. This chain's CDR3 is CASSQDRRNEKLFF. CDR3 DNA sequence: TGCGCCAGCAGCCAAGATCGACGTAATGAAAAACTGTTTTTT.